This T cell receptor beta chain was profiled in a study of T cells after yellow fever vaccination. Background on the study: Libraries from low-cell-number fractions were prepared with the SMART-Seq v4 Ultra Low Input RNA kit. Study-wide results and caveats: At 95% to 96% for CD4 and about 87% for CD8, most primary-vaccination clones showed up again after the booster.

Each CDR3 protein is one row after TCRdb ran MiXCR on the 5' RACE reads. The sample includes fewer than 350,000 distinct CDR3 sequences, about 3.5% of them seen just once. In this sample, this clonotype turned up a few times. Antigen specificity is unknown. Trimming took 1 base from V and 0 from J; bases not matched to a gene: 7. Germline V CDR1 and CDR2: KGHSH, LQKENI. The length of the CDR3 is 18 residues. The clonotype was recovered from a young man who received the YFV17D yellow fever vaccine. The chain employs TRBV18 and TRBJ2-1; 9 nucleotides line up with TRBD2. The material sequenced was PBMCs, taken on the day of the yellow fever booster vaccination. CDR3 protein: CASSPQGTSKSSYNEQFF. CDR3 sequence (DNA): TGTGCCAGCTCACCACAGGGGACTAGCAAAAGCTCCTACAATGAGCAGTTCTTC.